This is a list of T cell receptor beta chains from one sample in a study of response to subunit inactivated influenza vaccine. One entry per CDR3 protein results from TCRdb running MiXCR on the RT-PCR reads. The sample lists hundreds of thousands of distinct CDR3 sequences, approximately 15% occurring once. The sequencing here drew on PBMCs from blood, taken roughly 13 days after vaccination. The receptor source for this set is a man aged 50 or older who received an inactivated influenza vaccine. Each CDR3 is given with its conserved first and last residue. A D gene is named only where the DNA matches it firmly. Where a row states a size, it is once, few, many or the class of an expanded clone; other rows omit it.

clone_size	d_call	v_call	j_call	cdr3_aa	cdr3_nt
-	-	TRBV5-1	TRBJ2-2	CASRETGKNTGELFF	TGCGCCAGCAGAGAGACAGGAAAAAACACCGGGGAGCTGTTTTTT
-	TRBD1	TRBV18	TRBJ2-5	CASSRGGQAFGETQYF	TGTGCCAGCTCACGGGGCGGACAGGCCTTCGGAGAGACCCAGTACTTC
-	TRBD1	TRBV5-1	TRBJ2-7	CASSPDRGTDEQYF	TGCGCCAGCAGCCCGGACAGGGGTACGGACGAGCAGTACTTC
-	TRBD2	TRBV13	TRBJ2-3	CASSPSAGLRDTQYF	TGTGCCAGCAGCCCCTCAGCGGGGTTGAGAGATACGCAGTATTTT
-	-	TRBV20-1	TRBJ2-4	CSANSRVAKNIQYF	TGCAGTGCTAACTCGCGGGTGGCCAAAAACATTCAGTACTTC
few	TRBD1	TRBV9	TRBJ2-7	CASSVQGVSYEQYF	TGTGCCAGCAGCGTCCAGGGGGTTTCCTACGAGCAGTACTTC
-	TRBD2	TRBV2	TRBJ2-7	CASRGTSGRAYEQYF	TGTGCCAGCAGAGGGACTAGCGGGAGGGCCTACGAGCAGTACTTC
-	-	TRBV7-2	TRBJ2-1	CASSLAGAAGQDEQFF	TGTGCCAGCAGCTTAGCCGGGGCGGCCGGGCAGGATGAGCAGTTCTTC
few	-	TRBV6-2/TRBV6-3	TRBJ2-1	CASSQVVFNEQFF	TGTGCCAGCTCCCAGGTAGTTTTTAATGAGCAGTTCTTC
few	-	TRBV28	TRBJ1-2	CASSLAGNNYGYTF	TGTGCCAGCAGTTTAGCAGGGAATAACTATGGCTACACCTTC
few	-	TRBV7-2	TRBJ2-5	CASSSRRGWQETQYF	TGTGCCAGCAGCTCCCGGCGAGGGTGGCAAGAGACCCAGTACTTC
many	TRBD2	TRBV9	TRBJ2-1	CASSVQRTSGRNEQFF	TGTGCCAGCAGCGTTCAACGGACTAGCGGGAGAAATGAGCAGTTCTTC
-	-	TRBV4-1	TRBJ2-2	CASSQEAPFTTGTGELFF	TGCGCCAGCAGCCAAGAGGCACCTTTCACTACAGGGACCGGGGAGCTGTTTTTT
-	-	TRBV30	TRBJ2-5	CAWSVLFRDPQYF	TGTGCCTGGAGTGTACTATTTCGGGATCCCCAGTACTTC
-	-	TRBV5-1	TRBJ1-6	CASSLGGLDSPLHF	TGCGCCAGCAGCTTGGGTGGGTTGGATTCACCCCTCCACTTT
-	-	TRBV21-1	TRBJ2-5	CASRRGGGAETQYF	TGTGCCAGCAGGCGGGGCGGGGGAGCAGAGACCCAGTACTTC
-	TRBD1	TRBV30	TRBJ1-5	CAWSIGTGDQPQHF	TGTGCCTGGAGCATCGGGACAGGGGATCAGCCCCAGCATTTT
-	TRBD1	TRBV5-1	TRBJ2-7	CASSVTGTGGREQYF	TGCGCCAGCAGCGTTACCGGGACAGGGGGCCGCGAGCAGTACTTC
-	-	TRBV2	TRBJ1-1	CASSLDGRGTEAFF	TGTGCCAGCAGTCTAGACGGGCGTGGCACTGAAGCTTTCTTT
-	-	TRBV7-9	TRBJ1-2	CASSFAGAVYGYTF	TGTGCCAGCAGCTTTGCTGGGGCGGTCTATGGCTACACCTTC
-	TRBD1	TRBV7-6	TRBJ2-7	CASSLASSGTGTSNYYEQYF	TGTGCCAGCAGCTTAGCGAGTTCCGGGACAGGGACCTCTAATTACTACGAGCAGTACTTC
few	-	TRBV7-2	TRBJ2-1	CASSLLYSSYNEQFF	TGTGCCAGCAGCTTACTATACAGCTCCTACAATGAGCAGTTCTTC
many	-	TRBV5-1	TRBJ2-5	CASSHHRVLETQYF	TGCGCCAGCAGCCACCACAGGGTCTTGGAGACCCAGTACTTC
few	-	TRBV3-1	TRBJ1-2	CASSPSTLGVPNYGYTF	TGTGCCAGCAGCCCGTCGACACTAGGGGTCCCAAACTATGGCTACACCTTC
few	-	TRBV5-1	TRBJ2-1	CASGVTGNSYNEQFF	TGCGCCAGCGGGGTGACAGGTAACTCCTACAATGAGCAGTTCTTC
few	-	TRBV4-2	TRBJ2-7	CASSQDLDFQEQYF	TGTGCCAGCAGCCAAGATCTGGATTTTCAAGAGCAGTACTTC
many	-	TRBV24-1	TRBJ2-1	CATSGGEILTYNEQFF	TGTGCCACCAGTGGAGGGGAAATCCTGACCTACAATGAGCAGTTCTTC
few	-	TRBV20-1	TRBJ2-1	CSASMTSGNEQFF	TGCAGTGCTAGTATGACTAGTGGCAATGAGCAGTTCTTC
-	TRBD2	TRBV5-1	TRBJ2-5	CASSLLSGGPQETQYF	TGCGCCAGCAGCTTGCTGAGCGGGGGACCCCAAGAGACCCAGTACTTC
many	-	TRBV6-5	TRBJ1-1	CASSYSMVRGLNTEAFF	TGTGCCAGCAGTTACTCGATGGTCAGGGGACTGAACACTGAAGCTTTCTTT
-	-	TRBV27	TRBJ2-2	CASRSIGELFF	TGTGCCAGCAGAAGTATCGGGGAGCTGTTTTTT
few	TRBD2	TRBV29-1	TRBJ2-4	CSVDQGLAGGIQYF	TGCAGCGTTGACCAGGGACTAGCGGGAGGCATTCAGTACTTC
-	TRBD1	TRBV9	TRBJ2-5	CASSVATGGETQYF	TGTGCCAGCAGCGTAGCGACAGGGGGAGAGACCCAGTACTTC
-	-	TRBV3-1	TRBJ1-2	CASSQGTNYGYTF	TGTGCCAGCAGCCAAGGGACTAACTATGGCTACACCTTC
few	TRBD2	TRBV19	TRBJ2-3	CASSIGGSYTDTQYF	TGTGCCAGTAGTATCGGCGGGAGCTACACAGATACGCAGTATTTT
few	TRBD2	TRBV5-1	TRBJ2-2	CASSSGTSDGELFF	TGCGCCAGCAGCTCCGGGACTAGCGACGGGGAGCTGTTTTTT
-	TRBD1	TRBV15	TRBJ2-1	CATSRDRGGSNEQFF	TGTGCCACCAGCAGGGACAGGGGAGGGAGCAATGAGCAGTTCTTC
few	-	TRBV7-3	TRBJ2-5	CASSFGLFQETQYF	TGTGCCAGCAGCTTCGGACTATTCCAAGAGACCCAGTACTTC
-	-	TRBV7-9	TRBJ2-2	CATQRRETGELFF	TGTGCAACGCAGAGACGGGAGACCGGGGAGCTGTTTTTT
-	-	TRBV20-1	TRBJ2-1	CSANIPVKDEQFF	TGCAGTGCCAATATTCCCGTGAAGGACGAGCAGTTCTTC
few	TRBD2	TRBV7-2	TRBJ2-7	CASSLGLAGGLYEQYF	TGTGCCAGCAGCCTTGGGCTAGCGGGGGGGCTCTACGAGCAGTACTTC
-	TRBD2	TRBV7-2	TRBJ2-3	CASSLGVAGGQGDTQYF	TGTGCCAGCAGCTTAGGAGTAGCGGGGGGGCAAGGAGATACGCAGTATTTT
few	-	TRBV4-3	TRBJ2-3	CASSQDGVTLSTDTQYF	TGCGCCAGCAGCCAAGATGGCGTGACACTTTCCACAGATACGCAGTATTTT
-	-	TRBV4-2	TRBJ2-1	CASSQRGSSYNEQFF	TGTGCCAGCAGCCAACGTGGCAGCTCCTACAATGAGCAGTTCTTC
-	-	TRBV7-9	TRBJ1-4	CASSPDTRGKLFF	TGTGCCAGCAGCCCGGACACTCGGGGAAAACTGTTTTTT
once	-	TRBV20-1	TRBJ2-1	CSARDLTGFRVGEQFF	TGCAGTGCTAGAGATTTAACCGGGTTTCGGGTTGGTGAGCAGTTCTTC
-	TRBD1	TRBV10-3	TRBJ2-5	CATLTGQANGQETQYF	TGTGCCACGCTAACAGGACAGGCGAACGGTCAAGAGACCCAGTACTTC
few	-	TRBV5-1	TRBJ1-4	CASTTSTGSREKLFF	TGCGCCAGCACCACATCTACGGGTTCCCGTGAAAAACTGTTTTTT
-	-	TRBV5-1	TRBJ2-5	CASSFLTGPQETQYF	TGCGCCAGCAGCTTCTTGACTGGGCCCCAAGAGACCCAGTACTTC
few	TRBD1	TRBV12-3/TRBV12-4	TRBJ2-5	CASRKGQGRETQYF	TGTGCCAGCAGAAAAGGACAGGGTCGAGAGACCCAGTACTTC
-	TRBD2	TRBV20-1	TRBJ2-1	CSARSTALTSGYYNEQFF	TGCAGTGCTAGGTCGACAGCCCTAACTAGCGGATACTACAATGAGCAGTTCTTC
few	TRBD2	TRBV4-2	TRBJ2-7	CASSAGLAAYEQYF	TGTGCCAGCAGCGCGGGACTAGCGGCGTACGAGCAGTACTTC
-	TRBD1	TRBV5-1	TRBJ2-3	CASRAGQGLSDTQYF	TGCGCCAGCAGGGCGGGACAGGGGTTGTCAGATACGCAGTATTTT
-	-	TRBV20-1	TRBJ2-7	CSAREPGRRYEQYF	TGCAGTGCTAGAGAACCAGGGAGGCGCTACGAGCAGTACTTC
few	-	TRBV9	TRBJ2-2	CASNKMRDGELFF	TGTGCCAGCAACAAGATGCGGGACGGGGAGCTGTTTTTT